This T cell receptor (beta chain) originates from a study of blood T cell repertoires in COVID-19. The method was immunoSEQ multiplex PCR; TCRdb's version includes in-frame clones alone and lacks a portion of them. Among some 80,000 clones, around 81% were seen once, and the ten largest hold about 16%. Trimming cost V 4 bases and J 4 bases, with 11 bases left between them. The germline CDR1 and CDR2 sequences are MNHEY and SVGEGT. CDR3 length equals 15 residues. The chain is built from TRBV6-2 or TRBV6-3 and TRBJ2-6, with D tentatively TRBD2 (6 bases). The receptor's source is a human donor in a cohort sampled during active COVID-19. Material: peripheral blood. CDR3 in amino acids: CASSSGGAGANVLTF. CDR3 nucleotide sequence: TGTGCCAGCAGTTCCGGGGGAGCGGGGGCCAACGTCCTGACTTTC.